Listed below are T cell receptor beta chains from one sample, sequenced in a study of T cell responses to AZD1222 COVID-19 vaccine. Profiling relied on immunoSEQ multiplex PCR, and the TCRdb table lists in-frame clones only, not all of them. The profile shows over 100,000 clones, over 75% of them singletons. This material consisted of peripheral blood, taken on day 0 of AZD1222 vaccination. The receptor set was obtained from an adult in good health. Both conserved end residues are part of each CDR3. Fields, in order: clone size, V gene, D gene, J gene, CDR3 protein, CDR3 DNA. A D gene is named only where the DNA matches it firmly. Only part of the rows carry a size: once, few, many, or a class if the clone is expanded.

-	TRBV6-1	-	TRBJ1-3	CASSEVNVGAGGNTIYF	TGTGCCAGCAGTGAAGTTAATGTTGGGGCCGGAGGAAACACCATATATTTT
-	TRBV18	TRBD1	TRBJ2-1	CASSPRTGRLNEQFF	TGTGCCAGCTCACCACGGACAGGCCGATTGAATGAGCAGTTCTTC
-	TRBV30	TRBD1	TRBJ1-6	CAWSPGQRSPLHF	TGTGCCTGGAGCCCGGGACAGAGATCACCCCTCCACTTT
-	TRBV6-6	TRBD1	TRBJ2-7	CASSDPGTGGYEQYF	TGTGCCAGCAGTGATCCCGGGACAGGGGGTTACGAGCAGTACTTC
-	TRBV7-6	TRBD1	TRBJ2-7	CASSVGTGRSYEQYF	TGTGCCAGCAGCGTAGGGACAGGGCGCTCCTACGAGCAGTACTTC
-	TRBV7-8	TRBD1	TRBJ2-7	CASSLNDGTVYEQYF	TGTGCCAGCAGCTTAAACGATGGGACAGTCTACGAGCAGTACTTC
-	TRBV3-1/TRBV3-2	TRBD1	TRBJ2-4	CASSPGQGTPAKNIQYF	TGTGCCAGCAGCCCGGGACAGGGGACTCCAGCCAAAAACATTCAGTACTTC
-	TRBV12-3/TRBV12-4	-	TRBJ2-1	CASSLESGHEQFF	TGTGCCAGCAGTTTAGAATCAGGGCATGAGCAGTTCTTC
-	TRBV6-2/TRBV6-3	-	TRBJ2-7	CASSYRDSKQYF	TGTGCCAGCAGTTACCGCGACAGTAAGCAGTACTTC
-	TRBV2	TRBD2	TRBJ2-4	CASQWGGGHIQYF	TGTGCCAGCCAGTGGGGCGGGGGGCACATTCAGTACTTC
-	TRBV19	TRBD2	TRBJ2-1	CASSIGTSGRELYNEQFF	TGTGCCAGTAGTATAGGGACTAGCGGGAGGGAATTATACAATGAGCAGTTCTTC
once	TRBV6-5	-	TRBJ2-3	CASSLGLPGTDTQYF	TGTGCCAGCAGCCTCGGACTCCCGGGGACAGATACGCAGTATTTT
-	TRBV5-5	-	TRBJ1-5	CASEGNQPQHF	TGTGCCAGCGAGGGAAATCAGCCCCAGCATTTT
few	TRBV29-1	-	TRBJ1-1	CSVRTGRGTEAFF	TGCAGCGTTCGAACTGGGAGAGGGACTGAAGCTTTCTTT
-	TRBV5-1	-	TRBJ2-6	CASSPLTGANVLTF	TGCGCCAGCAGCCCCTTAACTGGGGCCAACGTCCTGACTTTC
-	TRBV19	TRBD2	TRBJ2-3	CASITAGDTDTQYF	TGTGCCAGTATCACAGCGGGGGACACAGATACGCAGTATTTT
-	TRBV18	-	TRBJ1-3	CASSTLPPAAGNTIYF	TGTGCCAGCTCCACCTTACCCCCGGCTGCGGGAAACACCATATATTTT
-	TRBV19	-	TRBJ1-2	CASSMGFPRDYTF	TGTGCCAGTAGTATGGGGTTCCCCAGAGACTACACCTTC
few	TRBV7-8	-	TRBJ2-6	CASSPGVARTNVLTF	TGTGCCAGCAGCCCCGGGGTTGCTAGGACCAACGTCCTGACTTTC
-	TRBV4-1	TRBD1	TRBJ1-4	CASSPRTGEEKLFF	TGCGCCAGCAGCCCTCGGACAGGGGAAGAAAAACTGTTTTTT
-	TRBV7-3	TRBD2	TRBJ2-5	CASSSTSGGGRETQYF	TGTGCCAGCAGCTCGACTAGCGGGGGCGGTCGAGAGACCCAGTACTTC
once	TRBV9	-	TRBJ1-6	CASSVTGLNSPLHF	TGTGCCAGCAGCGTGACAGGCCTTAATTCACCCCTCCACTTT
-	TRBV6-5	-	TRBJ1-1	CASKSETGVGAEAFF	TGTGCCAGCAAATCAGAAACGGGCGTGGGGGCTGAAGCTTTCTTT
-	TRBV11-3	-	TRBJ1-6	CASRSSRGNSPLHF	TGTGCCAGCAGGTCGTCCAGGGGCAATTCACCCCTCCACTTT
-	TRBV7-2	-	TRBJ2-5	CASSSYTGTGAQYF	TGTGCCAGCAGCTCTTATACAGGGACGGGGGCCCAGTACTTC
few	TRBV29-1	-	TRBJ2-7	CSAAPRTAYEQYF	TGCAGCGCCGCCCCCCGGACAGCCTACGAGCAGTACTTC
-	TRBV9	TRBD2	TRBJ2-5	CASSLLAVQETQYF	TGTGCCAGCAGCTTACTAGCGGTACAAGAGACCCAGTACTTC
-	TRBV29-1	-	TRBJ2-1	CSVGVLGGSYNEQFF	TGCAGCGTTGGTGTTTTGGGCGGCTCATACAATGAGCAGTTCTTC
-	TRBV2	TRBD2	TRBJ2-5	CASSVGRTRETQYF	TGTGCCAGCAGTGTGGGCAGGACTAGGGAGACCCAGTACTTC
-	TRBV7-2	-	TRBJ2-1	CASSSSGREQFF	TGTGCCAGCAGTTCGTCGGGGCGTGAGCAGTTCTTC
-	TRBV5-6	-	TRBJ1-6	CASSFPPRNSPLHF	TGTGCCAGCAGCTTCCCCCCCCGGAATTCACCCCTCCACTTT
-	TRBV4-2	-	TRBJ1-4	CASSQDFRSGSPRAAGEKLFF	TGTGCCAGCAGCCAAGATTTCCGATCCGGGAGTCCGCGCGCTGCCGGTGAAAAACTGTTTTTT
-	TRBV5-1	-	TRBJ1-4	CASSLITGNNEKLFF	TGCGCCAGCAGCTTGATTACAGGGAATAATGAAAAACTGTTTTTT
-	TRBV25-1	TRBD1	TRBJ2-1	CASTPSGDRAGNEQFF	TGTGCCAGCACCCCTTCGGGGGACAGGGCCGGGAATGAGCAGTTCTTC
-	TRBV5-4	-	TRBJ2-1	CASSLRPDNEQFF	TGTGCCAGCAGCTTGAGGCCAGACAATGAGCAGTTCTTC
once	TRBV9	-	TRBJ2-5	CASSVVGETQYF	TGTGCCAGCAGCGTAGTCGGTGAGACCCAGTACTTC